This T cell receptor (beta chain) was identified during a study of blood T cell repertoires in COVID-19 (dated by TCRdb to the early 2020s). Study-level background: Samples from collaborators originated in the United States, Italy and Spain and spanned both the acute and convalescent phases of COVID-19. The material from the prospective study consisted of cDNA or gDNA derived from T cells, B-cell-depleted T cells, or PBMCs. Subjects who had been exposed to COVID-19, were actively infected with it, or had recovered from it provided the deeply sampled blood TCRbeta repertoires that made up the dataset. The repertoires were released in a freely available public database meant as a resource for research on the immune response to SARS-CoV-2. The samples were drawn from two sources: the first 160 participants of the ongoing ImmuneRACE study, and 1,200 or so subjects contributed by 6 global collaborators. The sample metadata nearly always contained a de-identified subject ID, COVID-19 status, age in years and sex. Where HLA class I and class II types were available, the types were taken from metadata supplied by the sample provider, not from assay-based typing.

TCRbeta CDR3 regions were amplified from genomic DNA by means of the immunoSEQ Assay, a bias-controlled multiplex PCR. For the original study's pipeline: The number of nucleated cells in each sample was estimated from the amplification of reference gene primers within the assay. To quantify the absolute abundance of each unique TCRbeta CDR3 rearrangement, sequence reads were collapsed and filtered. For each sample, productive Simpson clonality was calculated by taking the square root of Simpson's diversity index across productive rearrangements. TCRdb's version of the immuneACCESS table is confined to in-frame rearrangements and falls short of the full clone set. An unresolved V gene accounts for under half of the shortfall where checked; the remainder is of unknown origin. The DNA gave D and trimming, while V, J and clone size come from that table. Across this sample there are around 320,000 clones, with 85% seen only once. Just over 7% of the sample comes from the top ten.

The V and J ends are trimmed by 1 base and 6 bases, leaving 6 bases between them. Taken from the germline V gene, the CDR1 and CDR2 loops are MNHNS and SASEGT. The CDR3 spans 13 residues, from the cysteine through the phenylalanine. Solely the CDR3 DNA is kept, with 39 bases framed from the first base. Collaborating institutions collected whole blood in K2EDTA tubes following their own protocols. For TCRbeta analysis, collaborators shipped samples as frozen whole blood, isolated PBMCs, or DNA extracted from either of those sample types. What the work shows at the level of the full study, not this receptor alone: How much clinical and demographic metadata was included differed by source and by participant, and the metadata was provided uncurated.

On this clone: Its antigen specificity is not known. Per-nucleotide qualities are absent, and no much larger clonotype sits a single base away.

The chain uses TRBV6-1 and TRBJ2-2; a weak D assignment points to TRBD1 (5 bases agree). Sequenced material: peripheral blood. The source of this sequence is a human donor in a cohort sampled during active COVID-19. The CDR3 protein is CASSEETAGELFF. The sequence in DNA is TGTGCCAGCAGTGAAGAGACAGCCGGGGAGCTGTTTTTT.